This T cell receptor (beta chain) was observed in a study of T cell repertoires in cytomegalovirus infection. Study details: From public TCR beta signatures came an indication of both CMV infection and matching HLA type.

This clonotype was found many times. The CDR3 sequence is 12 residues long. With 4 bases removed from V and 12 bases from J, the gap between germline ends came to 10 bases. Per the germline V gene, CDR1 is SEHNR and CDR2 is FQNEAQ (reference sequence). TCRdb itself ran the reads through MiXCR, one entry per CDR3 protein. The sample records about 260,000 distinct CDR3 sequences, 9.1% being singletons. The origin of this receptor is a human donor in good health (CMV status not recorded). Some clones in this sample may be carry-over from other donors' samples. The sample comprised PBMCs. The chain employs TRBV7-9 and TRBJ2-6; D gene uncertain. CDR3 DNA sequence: TGTGCCAGCAGCTCTAATCGAGGCGTCCTGACTTTC. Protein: CASSSNRGVLTF.